The text below deals with one T cell receptor (beta chain). Its antigen is unknown. These data belong to a study of T cells in Graves' hyperthyroidism and ophthalmopathy. Findings and limits, study-wide: From stable hyperthyroidism, ophthalmopathy was set apart by a 13 V-J model. Blood also showed most of the thyroid clonotypes that were expanded above 0.001.

The CDR3 is made up of 14 amino acids. V gave up 0 bases and J gave up 4 bases, with 10 bases separating them. Germline V gene sequence: CDR1 SGHRS, CDR2 YFSETQ. Uncontrolled infection, other autoimmune disease, pregnancy and lactation each barred patients from inclusion. Diagnoses were established using clinical symptoms, serum thyroxine and TRAb, thyroid ultrasound and orbital computed tomography. RNA transcripts served as the template for amplifying TCR beta CDR3 regions. The TCR CDR3 first-round RT-PCR relied on the HTBI primer set. TCRdb ran MiXCR on the multiplex PCR reads and lists one entry per CDR3 protein. The table shows about 460,000 distinct CDR3 sequences, with roughly 23% occurring only once.

This clonotype originated in a woman in her sixties or seventies with Graves' ophthalmopathy. Sequences were obtained from blood. The J gene is TRBJ1-1, the V gene TRBV5-1; D is unresolved. Here the CDR3 reads CASSLDTGFTEAFF. The DNA of the CDR3 is TGCGCCAGCAGCTTGGATACCGGTTTCACTGAAGCTTTCTTT.